Listed below are T cell receptor beta chains from one sample, sequenced in a study of blood T cell repertoires in COVID-19. Sequencing was performed with immunoSEQ multiplex PCR; in TCRdb, only in-frame clones are kept and a portion is missing. The data contain roughly 260,000 clones, about 87% of them seen just once; the ten biggest clones take up approximately 4%. Sample: peripheral blood. These receptors originate from a man aged 55 to 70 who had recovered from COVID-19. Each CDR3 is given with its conserved first and last residue. The D gene is left open where the match is weak. Clone size is shown for a subset of rows, as once, few, many or a class of expanded clone.

J gene | V gene | D gene | clone size | CDR3 DNA | CDR3 protein
TRBJ2-1 | TRBV3-1/TRBV3-2 | . | . | TGTGCCAGCAGCCAATCGTGGGGGGATCCCAATGAGCAGTTCTTC | CASSQSWGDPNEQFF
TRBJ1-2 | TRBV7-2 | TRBD1 | . | TGTGCCAGCAGCTCAAGAGGGGGGACAGGGGTTGGCTACACCTTC | CASSSRGGTGVGYTF
TRBJ2-1 | TRBV9 | . | . | TGTGCCAGCAGCGTAGCTACCGGGGGGCGATACAATGAGCAGTTCTTC | CASSVATGGRYNEQFF
TRBJ2-1 | TRBV28 | . | . | TGTGCCAGCAGTAATATAGGAGTCAGGGCCCCAAATAGGGATGAGCAGTTCTTC | CASSNIGVRAPNRDEQFF
TRBJ1-3 | TRBV12-3/TRBV12-4 | . | . | TGTGCCAGCAGCCATAGACAAGGAAACACCATATATTTT | CASSHRQGNTIYF
TRBJ2-6 | TRBV5-1 | TRBD1 | . | TGCGCCAGCAGCTCGAGCCCTCTCGAGGACAGGGGATCGGGGGCCAACGTCCTGACTTTC | CASSSSPLEDRGSGANVLTF
TRBJ1-2 | TRBV18 | TRBD1 | once | TGTGCCAGCTCACCTTCCGACAGGGAGGTTAACTATGGCTACACCTTC | CASSPSDREVNYGYTF
TRBJ1-5 | TRBV19 | . | . | TGTGCCAGTAGTATAGAAAGAGACAATCAGCCCCAGCATTTT | CASSIERDNQPQHF
TRBJ1-2 | TRBV19 | TRBD1 | . | TGTGCCAGTAGTTCTGCCCGCCGGCAGGGGGCCGTTAACTATGGCTACACCTTC | CASSSARRQGAVNYGYTF
TRBJ2-5 | TRBV5-1 | . | . | TGCGCCAGCGCCGCCGGGGCTAGCGAAAAGACCCAGTACTTC | CASAAGASEKTQYF
TRBJ1-1 | TRBV11-3 | . | . | TGTGCCAGCAGCGTTACAGAGAACACTGAAGCTTTCTTT | CASSVTENTEAFF
TRBJ1-2 | TRBV14 | . | few | TGTGCCAGCAGCCCAACAGCAGGGAGGGTCGGCTACACCTTC | CASSPTAGRVGYTF
TRBJ1-5 | TRBV7-8 | . | . | TGTGCCAGCAGCTTAGTGCGGGGTTCGAGCACTCAGCCCCAGCATTTT | CASSLVRGSSTQPQHF
TRBJ1-2 | TRBV29-1 | TRBD1 | few | TGCAGCGTTGATGAGGGGGCAGAATTCTATGGCTACACCTTC | CSVDEGAEFYGYTF
TRBJ1-1 | TRBV9 | . | . | TGTGCCAGCAGCCCGGCAGGCACTGAAGCTTTCTTT | CASSPAGTEAFF
TRBJ1-2 | TRBV24-1 | TRBD1 | . | TGTGCCACCAGTGATGGGACAGAAATAGGATATGGCTACACCTTC | CATSDGTEIGYGYTF
TRBJ1-2 | TRBV7-3 | TRBD1 | . | TGTGCCAGCAGCTTAGGACAGGGATGGGGCTACACCTTC | CASSLGQGWGYTF
TRBJ2-7 | TRBV13 | TRBD1 | once | TGTGCCAGCAGCCCGGGGACAGGGTATTCCTACGAGCAGTACTTC | CASSPGTGYSYEQYF
TRBJ1-1 | TRBV9 | . | . | TGTGCCAGCAGCGTAGCAGGGGCTCTGAACACTGAAGCTTTCTTT | CASSVAGALNTEAFF